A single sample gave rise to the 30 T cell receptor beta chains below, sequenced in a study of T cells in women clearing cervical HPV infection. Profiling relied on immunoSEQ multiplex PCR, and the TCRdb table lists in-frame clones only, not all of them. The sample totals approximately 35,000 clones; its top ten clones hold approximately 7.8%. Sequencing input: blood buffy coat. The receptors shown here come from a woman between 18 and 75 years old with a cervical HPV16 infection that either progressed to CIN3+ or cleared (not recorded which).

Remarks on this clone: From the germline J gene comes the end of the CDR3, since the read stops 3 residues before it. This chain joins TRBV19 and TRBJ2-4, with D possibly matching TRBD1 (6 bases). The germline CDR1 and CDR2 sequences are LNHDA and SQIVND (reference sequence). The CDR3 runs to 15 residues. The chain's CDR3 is CATSTGTLLNYGQYF. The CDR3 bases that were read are TGTGCCACTTCTACCGGGACACTCCTGAACTATGGT.

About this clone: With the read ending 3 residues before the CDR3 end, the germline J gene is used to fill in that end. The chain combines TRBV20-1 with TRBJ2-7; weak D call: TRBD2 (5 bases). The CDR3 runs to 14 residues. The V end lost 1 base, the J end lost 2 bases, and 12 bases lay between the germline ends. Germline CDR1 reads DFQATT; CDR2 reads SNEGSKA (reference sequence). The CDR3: CSARVETTPYEQYF. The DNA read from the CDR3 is TGCAGTGCTAGAGTTGAGACTACACCCTACGAG.

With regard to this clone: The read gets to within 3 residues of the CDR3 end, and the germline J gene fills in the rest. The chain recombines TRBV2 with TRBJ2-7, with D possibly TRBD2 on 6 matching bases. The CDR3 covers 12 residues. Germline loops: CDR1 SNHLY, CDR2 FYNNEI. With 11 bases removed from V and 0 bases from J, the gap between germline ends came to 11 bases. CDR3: CAAGEDSYEQYF. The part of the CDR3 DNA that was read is TGTGCCGCCGGGGAGGACTCCTACGAG.

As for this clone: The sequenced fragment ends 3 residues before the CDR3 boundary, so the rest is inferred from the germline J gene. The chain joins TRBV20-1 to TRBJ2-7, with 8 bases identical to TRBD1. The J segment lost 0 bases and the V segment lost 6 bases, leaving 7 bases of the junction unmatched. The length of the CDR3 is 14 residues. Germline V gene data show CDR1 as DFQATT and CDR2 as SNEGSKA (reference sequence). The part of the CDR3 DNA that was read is TGCAGTGCCAAGACAGGGGACTCCTCCTACGAG. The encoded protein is CSAKTGDSSYE. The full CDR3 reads CSAKTGDSSYEQYF.

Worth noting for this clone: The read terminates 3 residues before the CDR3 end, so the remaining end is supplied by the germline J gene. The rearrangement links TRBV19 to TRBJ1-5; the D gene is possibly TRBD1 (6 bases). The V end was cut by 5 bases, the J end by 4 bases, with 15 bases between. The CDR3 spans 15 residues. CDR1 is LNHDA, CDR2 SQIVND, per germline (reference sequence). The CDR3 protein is CASSRQAVQNQPQHF. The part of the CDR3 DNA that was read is TGTGCCAGTAGTCGACAGGCGGTTCAAAATCAGCCC.

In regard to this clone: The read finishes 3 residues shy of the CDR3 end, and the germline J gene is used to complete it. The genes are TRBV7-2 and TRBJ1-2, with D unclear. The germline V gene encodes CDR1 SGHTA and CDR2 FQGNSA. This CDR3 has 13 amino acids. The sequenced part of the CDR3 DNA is TGTGCCAGCAGCTTGACCTTTTCGGAGACA. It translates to CASSLTFSET. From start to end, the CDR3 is CASSLTFSETYTF.

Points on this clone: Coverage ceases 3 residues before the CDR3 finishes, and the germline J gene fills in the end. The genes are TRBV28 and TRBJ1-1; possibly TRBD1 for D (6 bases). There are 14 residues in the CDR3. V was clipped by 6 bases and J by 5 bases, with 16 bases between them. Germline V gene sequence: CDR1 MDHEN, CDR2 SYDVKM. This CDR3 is CASRTTGMGTEAFF. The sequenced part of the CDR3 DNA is TGTGCCAGCAGAACTACAGGGATGGGAACTGAA. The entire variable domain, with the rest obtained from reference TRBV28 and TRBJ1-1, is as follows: DVKVTQSSRYLVKRTGEKVFLECVQDMDHENMFWYRQDPGLGLRLIYFSYDVKMKEKGDIPEGYSVSREKKERFSLILESASTNQTSMYLCASRTTGMGTEAFFGQGTRLTVV.

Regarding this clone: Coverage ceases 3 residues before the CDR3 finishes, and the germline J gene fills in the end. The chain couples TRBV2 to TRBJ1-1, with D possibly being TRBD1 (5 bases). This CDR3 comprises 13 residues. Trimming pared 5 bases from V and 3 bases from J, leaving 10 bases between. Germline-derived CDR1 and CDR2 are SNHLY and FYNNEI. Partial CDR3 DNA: TGTGCCAGCAGTACCCGCAGGGACACTGAA. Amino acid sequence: CASSTRRDTE. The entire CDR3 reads CASSTRRDTEAFF.

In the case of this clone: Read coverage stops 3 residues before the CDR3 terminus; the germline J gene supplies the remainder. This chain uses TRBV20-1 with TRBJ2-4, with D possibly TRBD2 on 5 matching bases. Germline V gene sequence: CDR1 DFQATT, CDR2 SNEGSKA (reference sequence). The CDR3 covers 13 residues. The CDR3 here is CSASRGRDYGQYF. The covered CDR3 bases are TGCAGTGCTAGTAGAGGGAGAGACTATGGT.

The sequenced part of the CDR3 DNA is TGTGCCAGCAGCTTAGCCCTTAACTCCTACGAG. As protein: CASSLALNSYE. The entire CDR3 reads CASSLALNSYEQYF. The J gene is TRBJ2-7, the V gene TRBV11-2; no clear D. The CDR3 end lies 3 residues beyond the end of the read and is filled in from the germline J gene. CDR1 and CDR2 from the germline V gene are SGHAT and FQNNGV. Trimming stripped 1 base from V and 0 bases from J, with 7 bases between. The CDR3 runs 14 residues.

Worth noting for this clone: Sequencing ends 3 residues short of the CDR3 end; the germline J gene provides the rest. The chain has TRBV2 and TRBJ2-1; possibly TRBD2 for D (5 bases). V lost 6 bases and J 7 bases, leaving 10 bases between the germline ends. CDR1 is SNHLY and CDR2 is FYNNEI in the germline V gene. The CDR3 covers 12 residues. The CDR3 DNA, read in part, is TGTGCCAGCAGGGCGCCGGGGAATGAG. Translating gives CASRAPGNE. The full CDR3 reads CASRAPGNEQFF.

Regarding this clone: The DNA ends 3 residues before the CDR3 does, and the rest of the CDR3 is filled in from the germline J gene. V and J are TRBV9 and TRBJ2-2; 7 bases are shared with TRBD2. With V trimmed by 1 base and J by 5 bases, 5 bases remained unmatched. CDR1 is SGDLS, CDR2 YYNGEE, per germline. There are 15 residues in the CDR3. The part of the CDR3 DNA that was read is TGTGCCAGCAGCGTACAGCGGGATGAAACCGGGGAG. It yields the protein CASSVQRDETGE. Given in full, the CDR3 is CASSVQRDETGELFF.

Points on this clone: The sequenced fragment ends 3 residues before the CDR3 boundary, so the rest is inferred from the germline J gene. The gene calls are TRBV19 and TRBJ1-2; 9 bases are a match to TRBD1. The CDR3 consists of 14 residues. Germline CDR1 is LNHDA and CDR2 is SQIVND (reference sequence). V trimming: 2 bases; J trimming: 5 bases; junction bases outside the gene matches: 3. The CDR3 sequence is CASSISTGGYGYTF. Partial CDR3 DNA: TGTGCCAGTAGTATATCGACAGGGGGGTATGGC.

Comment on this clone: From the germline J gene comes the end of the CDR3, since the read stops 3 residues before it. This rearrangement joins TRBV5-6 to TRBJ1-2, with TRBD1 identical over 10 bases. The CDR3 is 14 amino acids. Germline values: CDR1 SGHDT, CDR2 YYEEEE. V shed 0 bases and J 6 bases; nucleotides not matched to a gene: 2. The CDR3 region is CASSLVGQGHGYTF. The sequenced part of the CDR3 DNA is TGTGCCAGCAGCTTGGTGGGACAGGGGCATGGC. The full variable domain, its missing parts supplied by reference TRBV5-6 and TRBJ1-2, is DAGVTQSPTHLIKTRGQQVTLRCSPKSGHDTVSWYQQALGQGPQFIFQYYEEEERQRGNFPDRFSGHQFPNYSSELNVNALLLGDSALYLCASSLVGQGHGYTFGSGTRLTVV.

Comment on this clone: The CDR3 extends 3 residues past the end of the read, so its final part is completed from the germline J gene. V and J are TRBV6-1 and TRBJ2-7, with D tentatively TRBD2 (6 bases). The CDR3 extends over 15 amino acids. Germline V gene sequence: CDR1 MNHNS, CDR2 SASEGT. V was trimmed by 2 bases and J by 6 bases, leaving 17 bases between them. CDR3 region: CASSENGLVGGEQYF. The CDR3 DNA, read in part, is TGTGCCAGCAGTGAAAATGGCCTAGTGGGGGGCGAG.

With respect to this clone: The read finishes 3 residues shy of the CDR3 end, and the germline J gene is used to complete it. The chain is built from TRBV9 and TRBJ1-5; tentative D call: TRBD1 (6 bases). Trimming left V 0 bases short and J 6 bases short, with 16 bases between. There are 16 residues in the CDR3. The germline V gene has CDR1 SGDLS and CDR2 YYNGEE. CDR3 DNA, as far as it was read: TGTGCCAGCAGCGTAGGATACAGGGTGAGCCTTCAGCCC. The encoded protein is CASSVGYRVSLQP. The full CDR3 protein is CASSVGYRVSLQPQHF.

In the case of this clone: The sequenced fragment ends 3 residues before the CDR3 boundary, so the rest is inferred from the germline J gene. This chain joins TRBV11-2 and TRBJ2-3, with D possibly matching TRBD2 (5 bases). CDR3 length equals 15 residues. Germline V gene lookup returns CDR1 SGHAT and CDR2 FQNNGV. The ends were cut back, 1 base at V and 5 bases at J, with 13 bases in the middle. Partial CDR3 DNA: TGTGCCAGCAGCTTAGTCGGGGTAGTGTTAGATACG. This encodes CASSLVGVVLDT. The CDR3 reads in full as CASSLVGVVLDTQYF. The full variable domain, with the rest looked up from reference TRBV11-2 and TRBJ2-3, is EAGVAQSPRYKIIEKRQSVAFWCNPISGHATLYWYQQILGQGPKLLIQFQNNGVVDDSQLPKDRFSAERLKGVDSTLKIQPAKLEDSAVYLCASSLVGVVLDTQYFGPGTRLTVL.

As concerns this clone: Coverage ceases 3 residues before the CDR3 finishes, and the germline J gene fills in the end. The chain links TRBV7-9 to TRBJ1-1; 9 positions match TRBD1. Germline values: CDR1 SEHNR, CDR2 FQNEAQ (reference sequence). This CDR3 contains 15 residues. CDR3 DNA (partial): TGTGCCAGCAGCCTTACGACAGGGGGACCCTACGAG. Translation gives CASSLTTGGPYE. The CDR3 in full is CASSLTTGGPYEAFF. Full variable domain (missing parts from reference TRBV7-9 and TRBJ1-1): DTGVSQNPRHKITKRGQNVTFRCDPISEHNRLYWYRQTLGQGPEFLTYFQNEAQLEKSRLLSDRFSAERPKGSFSTLEIQRTEQGDSAMYLCASSLTTGGPYEAFFGQGTRLTVV.

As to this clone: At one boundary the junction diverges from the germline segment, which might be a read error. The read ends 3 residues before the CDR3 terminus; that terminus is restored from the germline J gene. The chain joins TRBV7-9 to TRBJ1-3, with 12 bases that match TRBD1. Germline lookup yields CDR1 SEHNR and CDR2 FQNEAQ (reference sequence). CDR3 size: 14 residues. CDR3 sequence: CTSSLGTGGYTIYF. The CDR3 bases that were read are TGTACCAGCAGCTTGGGGACAGGGGGCTACACC.

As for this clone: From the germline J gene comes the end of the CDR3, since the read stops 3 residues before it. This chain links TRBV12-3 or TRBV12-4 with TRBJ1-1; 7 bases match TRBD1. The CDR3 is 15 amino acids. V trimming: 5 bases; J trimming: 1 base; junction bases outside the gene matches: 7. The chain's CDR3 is CASSHPGQTNTEAFF. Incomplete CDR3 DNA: TGTGCCAGCAGTCATCCGGGACAGACGAACACTGAA.

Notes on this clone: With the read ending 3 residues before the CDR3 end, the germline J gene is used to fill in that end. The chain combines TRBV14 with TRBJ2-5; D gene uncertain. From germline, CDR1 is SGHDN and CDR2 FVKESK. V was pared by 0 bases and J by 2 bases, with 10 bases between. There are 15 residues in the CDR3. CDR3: CASSQETARQETQYF. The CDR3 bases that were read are TGTGCCAGCAGCCAAGAGACGGCTAGACAAGAGACC.

The CDR3 here is CASRRDSGRNYEQYF. Partial CDR3 DNA: TGTGCCAGCAGGCGAGATAGCGGGCGGAACTACGAG. The J gene is TRBJ2-7, the V gene TRBV2; 7 bases map to TRBD2. With the read ending 3 residues before the CDR3 end, the germline J gene is used to fill in that end. V lost 6 bases, J lost 3 bases, and 11 bases stayed unmatched. Germline lookup yields CDR1 SNHLY and CDR2 FYNNEI. This CDR3 spans 15 amino acids.

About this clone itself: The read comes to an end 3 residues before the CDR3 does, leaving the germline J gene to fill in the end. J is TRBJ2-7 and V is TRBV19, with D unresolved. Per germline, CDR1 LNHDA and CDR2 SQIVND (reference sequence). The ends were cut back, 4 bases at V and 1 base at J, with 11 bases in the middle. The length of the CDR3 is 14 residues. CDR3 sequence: CASSKQSNSYEQYF. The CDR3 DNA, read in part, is TGTGCCAGTAGTAAGCAAAGCAATTCCTACGAG.

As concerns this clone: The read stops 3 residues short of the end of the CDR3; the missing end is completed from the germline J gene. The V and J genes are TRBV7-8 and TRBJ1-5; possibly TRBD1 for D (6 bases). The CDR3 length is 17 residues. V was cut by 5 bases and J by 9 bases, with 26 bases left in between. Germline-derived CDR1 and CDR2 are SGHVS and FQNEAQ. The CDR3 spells CASSKYSGAKRGAPQHF. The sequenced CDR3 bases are TGTGCCAGCAGCAAATACTCAGGGGCGAAACGGGGAGCGCCC. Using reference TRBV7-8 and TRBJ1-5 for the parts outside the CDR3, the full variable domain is GAGVSQSPRYKVAKRGQDVALRCDPISGHVSLFWYQQALGQGPEFLTYFQNEAQLDKSGLPSDRFFAERPEGSVSTLKIQRTQQEDSAVYLCASSKYSGAKRGAPQHFGDGTRLSIL.

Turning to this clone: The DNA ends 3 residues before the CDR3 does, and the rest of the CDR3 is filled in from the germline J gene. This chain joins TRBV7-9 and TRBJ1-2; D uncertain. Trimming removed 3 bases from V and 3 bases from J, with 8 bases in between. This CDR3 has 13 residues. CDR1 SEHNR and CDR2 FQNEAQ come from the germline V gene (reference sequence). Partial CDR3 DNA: TGTGCCAGCAGCTTGCGGTCGGACTATGGC. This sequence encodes CASSLRSDYG. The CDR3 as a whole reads CASSLRSDYGYTF.

Incomplete CDR3 DNA: TGTGCCAGCAGCTTATTTGGCGGGGGCTACGAG. This codes for CASSLFGGGYE. The whole CDR3 protein reads CASSLFGGGYEQYF. The J gene is TRBJ2-7, the V gene TRBV7-3; TRBD2 matches at 7 bases. The read is 3 residues too short to cover the CDR3 end, so that end is filled in from the germline J gene. J was trimmed by 3 bases and V by 2 bases; bases with no gene match: 4. CDR3 size: 14 residues. Germline lookup yields CDR1 SGHTA and CDR2 FQGTGA.

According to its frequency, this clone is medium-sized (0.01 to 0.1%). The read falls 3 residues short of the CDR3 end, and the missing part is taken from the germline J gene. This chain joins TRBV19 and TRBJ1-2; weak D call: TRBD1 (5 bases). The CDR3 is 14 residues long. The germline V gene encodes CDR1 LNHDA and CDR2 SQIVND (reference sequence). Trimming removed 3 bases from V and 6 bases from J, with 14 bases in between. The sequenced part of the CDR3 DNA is TGTGCCAGTAGTATTGGCCCTGGAGGGGATGGC. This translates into CASSIGPGGDG. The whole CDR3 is CASSIGPGGDGYTF.

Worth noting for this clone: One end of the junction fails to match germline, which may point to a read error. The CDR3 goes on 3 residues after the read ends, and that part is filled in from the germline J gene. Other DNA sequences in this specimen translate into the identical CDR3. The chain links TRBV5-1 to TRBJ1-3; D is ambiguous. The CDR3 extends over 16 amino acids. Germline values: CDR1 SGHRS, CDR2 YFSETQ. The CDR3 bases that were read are TGCGCCAGCAGCTTGTCGGGGTCTAACTCTGGAAACACG. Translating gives CASSLSGSNSGNT. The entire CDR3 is CASSLSGSNSGNTIYF.

The CDR3 protein is CSAMSSFYEQYF. Partial CDR3 DNA: TGCAGTGCTATGAGCTCTTTTTACGAG. V is TRBV20-1 and J is TRBJ2-7; D unclear. The read halts 3 residues ahead of the CDR3 end, with the missing end drawn from the germline J gene. The CDR3 consists of 12 residues. The V gene lost 4 bases and the J gene lost 4 bases, with 11 bases spanning the gap. In germline, CDR1 is DFQATT, CDR2 SNEGSKA (reference sequence).

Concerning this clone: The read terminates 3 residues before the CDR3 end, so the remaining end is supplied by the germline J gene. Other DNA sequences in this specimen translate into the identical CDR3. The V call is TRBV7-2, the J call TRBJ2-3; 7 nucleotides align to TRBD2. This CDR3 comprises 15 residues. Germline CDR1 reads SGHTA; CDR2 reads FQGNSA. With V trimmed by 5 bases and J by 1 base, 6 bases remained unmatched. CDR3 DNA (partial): TGTGCCAGCAGCCCGAGTCGGGGGGGCACAGATACG. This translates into CASSPSRGGTDT. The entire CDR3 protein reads CASSPSRGGTDTQYF.